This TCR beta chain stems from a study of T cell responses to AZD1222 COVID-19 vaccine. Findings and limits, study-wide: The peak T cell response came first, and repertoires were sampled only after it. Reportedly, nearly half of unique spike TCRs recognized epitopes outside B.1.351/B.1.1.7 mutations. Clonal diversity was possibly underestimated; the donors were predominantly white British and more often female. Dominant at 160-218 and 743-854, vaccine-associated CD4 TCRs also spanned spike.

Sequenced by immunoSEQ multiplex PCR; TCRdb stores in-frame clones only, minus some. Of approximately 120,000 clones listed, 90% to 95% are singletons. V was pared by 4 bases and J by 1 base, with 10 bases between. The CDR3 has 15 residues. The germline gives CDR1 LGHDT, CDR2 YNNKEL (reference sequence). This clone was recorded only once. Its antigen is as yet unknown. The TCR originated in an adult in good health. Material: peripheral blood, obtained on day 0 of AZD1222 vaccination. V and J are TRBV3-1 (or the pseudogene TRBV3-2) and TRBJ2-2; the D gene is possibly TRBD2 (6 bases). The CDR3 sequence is CASSPTRGNTGELFF. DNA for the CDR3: TGTGCCAGCAGCCCGACTAGGGGGAACACCGGGGAGCTGTTTTTT.